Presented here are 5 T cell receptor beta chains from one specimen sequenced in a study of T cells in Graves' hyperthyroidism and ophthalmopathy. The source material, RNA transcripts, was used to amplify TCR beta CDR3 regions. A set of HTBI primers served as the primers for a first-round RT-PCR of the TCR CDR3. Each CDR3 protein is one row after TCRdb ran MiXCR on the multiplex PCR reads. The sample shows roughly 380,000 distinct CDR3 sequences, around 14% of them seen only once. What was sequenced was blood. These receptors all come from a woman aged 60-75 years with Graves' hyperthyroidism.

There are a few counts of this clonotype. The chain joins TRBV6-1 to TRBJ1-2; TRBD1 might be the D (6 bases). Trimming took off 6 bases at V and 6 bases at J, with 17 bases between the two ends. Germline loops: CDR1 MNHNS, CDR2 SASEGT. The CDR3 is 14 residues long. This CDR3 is CASSLAGEGDGYTF. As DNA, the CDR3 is TGTGCCAGCAGCTTGGCAGGGGAAGGTGATGGCTACACCTTC.

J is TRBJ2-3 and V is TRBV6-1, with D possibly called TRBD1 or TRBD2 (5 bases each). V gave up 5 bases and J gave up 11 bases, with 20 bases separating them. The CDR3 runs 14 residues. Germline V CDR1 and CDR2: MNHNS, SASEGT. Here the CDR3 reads CASSPRDASEVQYF. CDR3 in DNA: TGTGCCAGCAGTCCAAGGGACGCCAGCGAGGTGCAGTATTTT.

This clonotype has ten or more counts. The CDR3 is CSAPRPPLNTQYF. CDR3 DNA: TGCAGTGCTCCCCGACCCCCCTTAAATACGCAGTATTTT. V usage is TRBV20-1 and J usage is TRBJ2-3; no reliable D call. The V and J ends lost 5 bases and 7 bases respectively, with 16 bases between them. The CDR3 consists of 13 residues. The V gene's germline CDR1 is DFQATT and CDR2 SNEGSKA (reference sequence).

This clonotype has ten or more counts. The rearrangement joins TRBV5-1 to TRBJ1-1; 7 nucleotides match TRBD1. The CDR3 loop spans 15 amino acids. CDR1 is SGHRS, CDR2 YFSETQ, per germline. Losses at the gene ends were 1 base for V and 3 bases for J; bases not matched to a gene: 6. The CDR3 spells CASSLTTGMDTEAFF. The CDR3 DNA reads TGCGCCAGCAGCTTGACGACAGGGATGGACACTGAAGCTTTCTTT.

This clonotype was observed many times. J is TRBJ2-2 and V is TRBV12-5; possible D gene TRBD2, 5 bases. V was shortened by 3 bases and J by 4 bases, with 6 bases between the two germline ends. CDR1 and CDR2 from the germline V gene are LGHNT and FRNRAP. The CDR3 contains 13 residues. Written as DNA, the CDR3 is TGTGCTAGTGGTTTACGGGGCACCGGGGAGCTGTTTTTT. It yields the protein CASGLRGTGELFF.